This T cell receptor beta chain was obtained from a study of molecular identifiers for immune sequencing clone quantification. Study summary: In replicates, RNA from approximately 20,000 or 100,000 naive CD8 cells was divided five ways and four parts were sequenced.

This clonotype was detected many times. One entry per CDR3 protein, called by TCRdb with MiXCR from the PCR reads. The sample yields approximately 54,000 distinct CDR3 sequences, 25% seen once. The authors sorted naive CD8 T cells as CD8+CD4-CCR7+CD45RA+. The sample consisted of naive CD8+ T cells from blood, with Jurkat cell RNA spiked in. Regarding subset: FACS-sorted CD8+CD4-CCR7+CD45RA+ naive T cells. The sequence derives from a human donor in good health. Some libraries in this study had Jurkat cell RNA spiked in.

In DNA form, the CDR3 reads TGCGCCAGCAGCCAACTTCCTAGCGGGGCCTACGAGCAGTACTTC. Translation gives CASSQLPSGAYEQYF. The rearrangement joins TRBV4-1 to TRBJ2-7, with TRBD2 identical over 9 bases. The J segment lost 2 bases and the V segment lost 2 bases, leaving 4 bases of the junction unmatched. Germline V lookup: CDR1 MGHRA, CDR2 YSYEKL. This CDR3 has 15 amino acids.